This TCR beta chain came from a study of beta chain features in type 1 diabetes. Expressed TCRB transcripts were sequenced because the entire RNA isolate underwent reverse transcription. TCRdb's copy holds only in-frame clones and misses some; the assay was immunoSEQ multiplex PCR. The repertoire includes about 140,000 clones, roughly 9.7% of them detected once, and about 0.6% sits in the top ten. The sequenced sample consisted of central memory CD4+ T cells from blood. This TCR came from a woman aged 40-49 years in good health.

The CDR3 sequence: CASSYGGVGGRHEQYF. The DNA of the CDR3 is TGTGCCAGCAGTTACGGAGGGGTAGGGGGCAGGCACGAGCAGTACTTC. The genes are TRBV6-6 and TRBJ2-7, with a possible D match to TRBD1 (7 bases). With 2 bases removed from V and 5 bases from J, the gap between germline ends came to 19 bases. Germline V lookup: CDR1 MNHNY, CDR2 SVGAGI (reference sequence). The CDR3 length is 16 residues.